Each of the 26 T cell receptor beta chains below was sequenced from the same sample in a study of identical twins (dated by TCRdb to 2016 to 2017). Library preparation employed 5' RACE. Reads for this sample came from an Illumina HiSeq 2000. Through fastp at Q25 and MiXCR, TCRdb rebuilt clones from the public reads, retaining in-frame beta chains. One record per CDR3 amino acid sequence lists the most common genes and DNA. Within this sample are a few hundred thousand distinct CDR3 sequences, with roughly a tenth of them counted one time only. Approximately 11% of the sample is in the top ten clones. The sequencing input was memory T cells sorted from blood. This specimen's cell subset or site label, per the study, means: CD45RO+ enriched T cells. The receptors shown here come from a man aged 50 to 60 in good health.

The sample holds a few counts of this clonotype. The DNA of the CDR3 is TGCAGTGCTAGAGACCACAGGGGAAGTGAAAAACTGTTTTTT. Residues: CSARDHRGSEKLFF. The chain joins TRBV20-1 to TRBJ1-4, with TRBD1 matching 7 bases. The CDR3 extends over 14 amino acids. Looked up from germline, CDR1 is DFQATT and CDR2 is SNEGSKA (reference sequence). V gave up 0 bases and J gave up 7 bases; unmatched junction bases: 5.

In this sample, this clonotype turned up many times. This rearrangement joins TRBV7-9 to TRBJ1-6; the match to TRBD1 covers 9 bases. Germline V gene lookup returns CDR1 SEHNR and CDR2 FQNEAQ (reference sequence). V gave up 5 bases and J gave up 8 bases; unmatched junction bases: 4. CDR3 size: 14 residues. CDR3 protein: CASSRRQGDSPLHF. The CDR3 DNA reads as TGTGCCAGCAGCAGACGACAGGGGGATTCACCCCTCCACTTT.

Ten or more counts support this clonotype. The chain is built from TRBV24-1 and TRBJ1-2; a weak D match, TRBD1 (6 bases). Germline V CDR1 and CDR2: KGHDR, SFDVKD. V was pared by 4 bases and J by 3 bases, with 14 bases between. The CDR3 covers 15 residues. CDR3 sequence reads: CATSDLQGRHYGYTF. The CDR3 nucleotides read TGTGCCACCAGTGACCTACAGGGCCGCCACTATGGCTACACCTTC.

The genes are TRBV5-8 and TRBJ2-7, with D perhaps assigned TRBD1 or TRBD2 (5 bases each). The CDR3 totals 14 residues. V dropped 2 bases and J dropped 6 bases, with 15 bases sitting between them. Germline lookup yields CDR1 SGHTS and CDR2 YDEGEE. CDR3 coding DNA: TGTGCCAGCAGCTTAACCGGGACGACTGGCGAGCAGTACTTC. Protein: CASSLTGTTGEQYF.

This clonotype was seen many times. The chain joins TRBV6-1 to TRBJ1-4; perhaps TRBD1 as D (6 bases). Deletions cut 6 bases from V and 3 bases from J, with 14 bases between. This CDR3 is built from 15 residues. Germline V gene data show CDR1 as MNHNS and CDR2 as SASEGT. For the CDR3, the DNA is TGTGCCAGCAGACCGAACAGGGCATCTAATGAAAAACTGTTTTTT. Translation: CASRPNRASNEKLFF.

This clonotype was counted many times. This sequence joins TRBV20-1 and TRBJ2-7, with 8 bases matching TRBD1. V dropped 6 bases and J dropped 3; count of bases not matched to a gene: 1. The CDR3 contains 11 residues. CDR1 DFQATT and CDR2 SNEGSKA come from the germline V gene (reference sequence). The CDR3 spells CSAGQGYEQYF. The CDR3 DNA is TGCAGTGCAGGACAGGGCTACGAGCAGTACTTC.

This clonotype occurred a few times. The CDR3 sequence is CATEGTYNEQFF. The CDR3 coding sequence is TGTGCCACCGAGGGTACCTACAATGAGCAGTTCTTC. This chain links TRBV15 with TRBJ2-1; D possibly corresponds to TRBD2 (5 bases). Trimming took 8 bases from V and 2 from J, leaving 7 bases between them. Per germline, CDR1 LNHNV and CDR2 YYDKDF (reference sequence). The CDR3 loop spans 12 amino acids.

This clonotype has a count of ten or more. V usage is TRBV4-2 and J usage is TRBJ2-1; 12 nucleotides align to TRBD1. The CDR3 length is 16 residues. Germline values: CDR1 LGHNA, CDR2 YNFKEQ. The trim removed 0 bases at V and 9 bases at J, leaving 6 bases unmatched. The CDR3 DNA sequence: TGTGCCAGCAGCCAAGATAGAGGGACAGGGGGCAGTGAGCAGTTCTTC. Translation gives CASSQDRGTGGSEQFF.

This sequence joins TRBV20-1 and TRBJ2-7, with 14 bases matching TRBD2. The CDR3 extends over 15 amino acids. The trim removed 6 bases at V and 2 bases at J, leaving 6 bases unmatched. Germline V gene data show CDR1 as DFQATT and CDR2 as SNEGSKA (reference sequence). The CDR3 region has the DNA TGCAGTGCCCGGCGGACTAGCGGGAGGACCTACGAGCAGTACTTC. It specifies CSARRTSGRTYEQYF.

Worth noting for this clonotype: Its ends do not fully match the called genes, so a read error is possible. The chain recombines TRBV5-4 with TRBJ2-5, with TRBD1 matching over 7 bases. The CDR3 contains 14 residues. Germline-derived CDR1 and CDR2 are SGHNT and YYREEE (reference sequence). The CDR3 protein is CASSPGTDKENQYF. The CDR3 DNA reads TGTGCCAGCAGCCCTGGGACAGATAAAGAGAACCAGTACTTC. The whole variable domain, remainder taken from reference TRBV5-4 and TRBJ2-5, is ETGVTQSPTHLIKTRGQQVTLRCSSQSGHNTVSWYQQALGQGPQFIFQYYREEENGRGNFPPRFSGLQFPNYSSELNVNALELDDSALYLCASSPGTDKENQYFGPGTRLLVL.

This clonotype occurred a few times. This rearrangement joins TRBV14 to TRBJ2-5; 7 nucleotides align to TRBD1. Trimming cost V 0 bases and J 1 base; bases outside gene matches: 5. The CDR3 loop spans 16 amino acids. CDR1 SGHDN and CDR2 FVKESK come from the germline V gene. Written as DNA, the CDR3 is TGTGCCAGCAGCCAAGATCCCGGGACAGCCCAAGAGACCCAGTACTTC. Translated: CASSQDPGTAQETQYF.

The table lists this clonotype with many counts. The V gene is TRBV3-1, the J gene TRBJ1-2, with TRBD1 identical over 7 bases. Looked up from germline, CDR1 is LGHDT and CDR2 is YNNKEL (reference sequence). The J segment lost 0 bases and the V segment lost 0 bases, leaving 7 bases of the junction unmatched. The length of the CDR3 is 17 residues. The CDR3 spells CASSQDSGTAANYGYTF. The CDR3 coding sequence is TGTGCCAGCAGCCAAGATTCCGGGACAGCTGCTAACTATGGCTACACCTTC. The variable domain in full, completed from reference TRBV3-1 and TRBJ1-2, reads DTAVSQTPKYLVTQMGNDKSIKCEQNLGHDTMYWYKQDSKKFLKIMFSYNNKELIINETVPNRFSPKSPDKAHLNLHINSLELGDSAVYFCASSQDSGTAANYGYTFGSGTRLTVV.

This clonotype was recorded once. This may arise from a read error, as a much more abundant clone is one base away. The chain recombines TRBV6-5 with TRBJ2-7, with D possibly TRBD2 on 5 matching bases. CDR3 size: 15 residues. CDR1 is MNHEY and CDR2 is SVGAGI in the germline V gene. CDR3 in DNA: TGTCCCAGCAGTTACTCGGGGAATGGGGACTACGAGCAGTACTTC. It specifies CPSSYSGNGDYEQYF.

At least ten counts were recorded for this clonotype. V is TRBV29-1 and J is TRBJ2-5; TRBD1 is a possible D gene (5 bases). The CDR3 has 12 amino acids. Germline V gene data show CDR1 as SQVTM and CDR2 as ANQGSEA. V lost 3 bases and J lost 5, with 10 bases in between. As DNA, the CDR3 is TGCAGCGTTGACAGGGCCGGGGAGACCCAGTACTTC. Translating gives CSVDRAGETQYF.

This clonotype appeared many times. This chain uses TRBV20-1 with TRBJ2-3, with a weak D call TRBD2 (5 bases). This CDR3 contains 14 residues. In germline, CDR1 is DFQATT, CDR2 SNEGSKA (reference sequence). Trimming removed 3 bases at V and 4 bases at J, with 14 bases between. The CDR3 protein is CSARKSGSADTQYF. Here the CDR3 DNA reads TGCAGTGCTAGGAAGTCAGGTAGCGCAGATACGCAGTATTTT.

At least ten counts were recorded for this clonotype. V usage is TRBV5-4 and J usage is TRBJ2-1; a possible D gene is TRBD2 (6 bases). The CDR3 extends over 14 amino acids. CDR1 and CDR2 from the germline V gene are SGHNT and YYREEE (reference sequence). The ends were cut back, 3 bases at V and 9 bases at J, with 16 bases in the middle. The CDR3 sequence: CASSSETSFSEQFF. CDR3 nucleotides: TGTGCCAGCAGCTCGGAGACTAGTTTCAGTGAGCAGTTCTTC.

V and J are TRBV2 and TRBJ1-5; D ambiguous. The CDR3 is 14 residues long. CDR1 and CDR2 (germline): SNHLY, FYNNEI. Deletions cut 6 bases from V and 3 bases from J, with 12 bases between. CDR3 in DNA: TGTGCCAGCAGCACCGGACGGCACAATCAGCCCCAGCATTTT. It encodes CASSTGRHNQPQHF. Full variable domain (remainder filled in from reference TRBV2 and TRBJ1-5): EPEVTQTPSHQVTQMGQEVILRCVPISNHLYFYWYRQILGQKVEFLVSFYNNEISEKSEIFDDQFSVERPDGSNFTLKIRSTKLEDSAMYFCASSTGRHNQPQHFGDGTRLSIL.

This clonotype was detected many times. CDR3 coding DNA: TGCGCCAGCAGTGAGTCCCATTCACCCCTCCACTTT. Translating it yields CASSESHSPLHF. The chain has TRBV10-2 and TRBJ1-6; D is undetermined. The CDR3 consists of 12 residues. Germline loops: CDR1 WSHSY, CDR2 SAAADI. V lost 0 bases and J 8 bases, leaving 2 bases between the germline ends.

The genes are TRBV15 and TRBJ1-5, with D uncertain. Germline V CDR1 and CDR2: LNHNV, YYDKDF (reference sequence). The V end was cut by 3 bases, the J end by 5 bases, with 17 bases between. The CDR3 is made up of 16 amino acids. CDR3 DNA sequence: TGTGCCACCAGCAGGCAAAATGGCCTTCCCTATCAGCCCCAGCATTTT. This translates into CATSRQNGLPYQPQHF.

This clonotype turned up a few times. The chain is built from TRBV7-2 and TRBJ2-1; TRBD2 matches 8 bases. The germline gives CDR1 SGHTA, CDR2 FQGNSA. The CDR3 length is 14 residues. V shed 5 bases, J shed 9 bases, and the junction held 9 bases outside the gene matches. CDR3 in amino acids: CASSPGLAETEQFF. CDR3 sequence (DNA): TGTGCCAGCAGCCCCGGACTAGCCGAGACTGAGCAGTTCTTC.

This clonotype was seen ten or more times. The chain has TRBV12-3 or TRBV12-4 and TRBJ1-3, with D unresolved. V lost 11 bases to trimming and J lost 4 bases, with 18 bases between them. The CDR3 totals 14 residues. Written as DNA, the CDR3 is TGTGCCGGCACGATGGCTCGACGGGGAAACACCATATATTTT. Protein sequence: CAGTMARRGNTIYF.

The V and J genes are TRBV7-8 and TRBJ2-7; the D call may be TRBD1 or TRBD2 (7 bases each). The CDR3 consists of 14 residues. V lost 0 bases to trimming and J lost 9 bases, with 15 bases between them. Germline V gene lookup returns CDR1 SGHVS and CDR2 FQNEAQ. This chain's CDR3 is CASSLARGREAQYF. In nucleotides, the CDR3 is TGTGCCAGCAGCTTAGCCAGGGGGAGGGAGGCGCAGTACTTC.

This rearrangement joins TRBV19 to TRBJ1-1, with 9 bases matching TRBD1. The CDR3 runs 15 residues. With V trimmed by 6 bases and J by 3 bases, 8 bases remained unmatched. Germline V gene sequence: CDR1 LNHDA, CDR2 SQIVND (reference sequence). The CDR3 DNA is TGTGCCAGTAGAGGGTGGACAGGGGTATACACTGAAGCTTTCTTT. Its protein is CASRGWTGVYTEAFF. Using reference TRBV19 and TRBJ1-1 for the parts outside the CDR3, the full variable domain is DGGITQSPKYLFRKEGQNVTLSCEQNLNHDAMYWYRQDPGQGLRLIYYSQIVNDFQKGDIAEGYSVSREKKESFPLTVTSAQKNPTAFYLCASRGWTGVYTEAFFGQGTRLTVV.

In this sample, this clonotype turned up many times. The chain links TRBV20-1 to TRBJ1-2; tentatively, D is TRBD1 (6 bases). This CDR3 comprises 14 residues. V dropped 2 bases and J dropped 2 bases, with 12 bases sitting between them. Germline CDR1 is DFQATT and CDR2 is SNEGSKA (reference sequence). The CDR3 nucleotides are TGCAGTGCTAGAAGGGGGGCGTTGAACTATGGCTACACCTTC. This sequence encodes CSARRGALNYGYTF.

This clonotype has only a few counts. This rearrangement joins TRBV4-3 to TRBJ1-2; weak D call: TRBD1 (5 bases). Trimming removed 0 bases from V and 5 bases from J, with 13 bases in between. Germline-derived CDR1 and CDR2 are LGHNA and YSLEER. This CDR3 has 15 amino acids. CDR3 region: CASSQDWQGGYGYTF. The CDR3, as DNA: TGCGCCAGCAGCCAAGATTGGCAGGGTGGATATGGCTACACCTTC.

This clonotype was counted at least ten times. J is TRBJ2-4 and V is TRBV30; D unresolved. CDR3 size: 13 residues. Germline values: CDR1 GTSNPN, CDR2 SVGIG (reference sequence). V dropped 0 bases and J dropped 1 base, with 4 bases sitting between them. For the CDR3, the DNA is TGTGCCTGGAGTGTCGGCGCCAAAAACATTCAGTACTTC. This encodes CAWSVGAKNIQYF. The whole variable domain, filled in from reference TRBV30 and TRBJ2-4, reads SQTIHQWPATLVQPVGSPLSLECTVEGTSNPNLYWYRQAAGRGLQLLFYSVGIGQISSEVPQNLSASRPQDRQFILSSKKLLLSDSGFYLCAWSVGAKNIQYFGAGTRLSVL.